These 2 T cell receptor beta chains share one sample of origin, sequenced in a study of blood T cell repertoires in COVID-19. Some clones are missing from TCRdb's copy, which holds only in-frame ones; the method was immunoSEQ multiplex PCR. The sample lists hundreds of thousands of clones, roughly 85% occurring once. Source material: PBMCs or T cells enriched from blood (not recorded which). The receptors originated from a woman between 40 and 55 years old who had recovered from COVID-19.

The chain is built from TRBV28 and TRBJ2-7; D gene unclear. Looked up from germline, CDR1 is MDHEN and CDR2 is SYDVKM. V was shortened by 3 bases and J by 6 bases, with 6 bases between the two germline ends. The CDR3 has 11 residues. CDR3 sequence (DNA): TGTGCCAGCAGTTTTTACGGCGAGCAGTACTTC. It specifies CASSFYGEQYF.

J is TRBJ2-1 and V is TRBV20-1; 11 nucleotides align to TRBD2. This CDR3 spans 16 amino acids. The germline V gene has CDR1 DFQATT and CDR2 SNEGSKA (reference sequence). The junction had 11 bases not matched to a gene; V was cut back by 3 bases and J by 7 bases. CDR3 loop: CSASEPSGRSRNEQFF. For the CDR3, the DNA is TGCAGTGCTAGTGAGCCTAGCGGGAGGTCTAGGAATGAGCAGTTCTTC.